These 28 T cell receptor beta chains were all obtained from the same sample, sequenced in a study of cytomegalovirus exposure and HLA in healthy donors. Assay used: immunoSEQ multiplex PCR; TCRdb lists only in-frame clones, some missing. The sample holds roughly 300,000 clones, roughly 90% seen once. Sequenced: PBMCs. These receptors were taken from a woman younger than 35 in good health and CMV-seronegative.

This sequence joins TRBV28 and TRBJ1-2; no clear D. Per the germline V gene, CDR1 is MDHEN and CDR2 is SYDVKM. The CDR3 runs to 13 residues. V was trimmed by 5 bases and J by 5 bases, leaving 12 bases between them. CDR3: CASSLPGRYGYTF. The CDR3 coding sequence is TGTGCCAGCAGTCTCCCGGGGAGGTATGGCTACACCTTC.

V is TRBV13 and J is TRBJ2-7, with 9 bases aligning to TRBD1. The CDR3 consists of 15 residues. Germline assignment: CDR1 PRHDT and CDR2 FYEKMQ (reference sequence). Unmatched junction bases numbered 8, after V lost 5 bases and J lost 3 bases. CDR3 nucleotide sequence: TGTGCCAGCAGCGCCGCCGGGACAGGGTTCTACGAGCAGTACTTC. Translating gives CASSAAGTGFYEQYF.

The V call is TRBV5-6, the J call TRBJ2-5; no clear D. Trimming pared 4 bases from V and 3 bases from J, leaving 10 bases between. The CDR3 is made up of 13 amino acids. The germline CDR1 and CDR2 sequences are SGHDT and YYEEEE. The CDR3 loop is CASSIAPEETQYF. The CDR3 region has the DNA TGTGCCAGCAGCATTGCGCCGGAAGAGACCCAGTACTTC.

V and J are TRBV10-3 and TRBJ2-5, with 9 nucleotides matching TRBD2. This CDR3 comprises 15 residues. Germline V gene sequence: CDR1 ENHRY, CDR2 SYGVKD. The V gene end was trimmed by 5 bases and the J gene end by 5 bases; junction bases not matched to a gene: 9. CDR3 DNA: TGTGCCATCAGTCTAGCGGGGAGCGGTAGTGAGACCCAGTACTTC. Protein sequence: CAISLAGSGSETQYF.

This clone was seen only once. The chain is built from TRBV18 and TRBJ2-1, with 10 bases lining up with TRBD2. After removal of 3 bases from V and 3 bases from J, the junction contained 8 bases not matched to a gene. The CDR3 runs to 17 residues. Germline CDR1 reads KGHSH; CDR2 reads LQKENI. The CDR3: CASSPQRTSGIYNEQFF. CDR3 DNA: TGTGCCAGCTCACCGCAGAGGACTAGCGGCATCTACAATGAGCAGTTCTTC.

J is TRBJ2-3 and V is TRBV10-1; no reliable D call. V was pared by 4 bases and J by 9 bases, with 17 bases between. The CDR3 has 14 residues. Germline-derived CDR1 and CDR2 are WNHNN and SYGVQD (reference sequence). In DNA, the CDR3 is TGCGCCAGCAGTGCCGGAGCGCCCAGCCGCACGCAGTATTTT. The encoded protein is CASSAGAPSRTQYF.

The chain is built from TRBV27 and TRBJ2-1, with D maybe TRBD2 (5 bases). V lost 3 bases and J 8 bases, leaving 14 bases between the germline ends. This CDR3 contains 14 residues. Germline values: CDR1 MNHEY, CDR2 SMNVEV (reference sequence). CDR3 in amino acids: CASSFGPSFYEQFF. CDR3 bases: TGTGCCAGCAGTTTTGGCCCTAGCTTCTATGAGCAGTTCTTC.

This chain uses TRBV7-2 with TRBJ2-2, with TRBD1 as a possible D gene (6 bases). CDR1 and CDR2 from the germline V gene are SGHTA and FQGNSA. This CDR3 contains 14 residues. V dropped 5 bases and J dropped 5 bases, with 12 bases sitting between them. The CDR3 region is CASSKTGTTGELFF. The CDR3 DNA reads TGTGCCAGCAGCAAAACCGGGACAACCGGGGAGCTGTTTTTT.

The J gene is TRBJ2-2, the V gene TRBV19; D possibly corresponds to TRBD1 (6 bases). The CDR3 covers 13 residues. V was pared by 6 bases and J by 2 bases, with 7 bases between. Germline V lookup: CDR1 LNHDA, CDR2 SQIVND (reference sequence). CDR3 nucleotide sequence: TGTGCCAGTAGACAGGGAAACACCGGGGAGCTGTTTTTT. Translating gives CASRQGNTGELFF. Filled out from reference TRBV19 and TRBJ2-2, the complete variable domain reads DGGITQSPKYLFRKEGQNVTLSCEQNLNHDAMYWYRQDPGQGLRLIYYSQIVNDFQKGDIAEGYSVSREKKESFPLTVTSAQKNPTAFYLCASRQGNTGELFFGEGSRLTVL.

The rearrangement joins TRBV6-5 to TRBJ1-5, with D hard to call. Trimming took 4 bases from V and 7 from J, leaving 14 bases between them. The CDR3 consists of 14 residues. In germline, CDR1 is MNHEY, CDR2 SVGAGI. CDR3 loop: CASSLKGGWQPQHF. CDR3 coding DNA: TGTGCCAGCAGTTTAAAGGGAGGATGGCAGCCCCAGCATTTT.

The chain links TRBV27 to TRBJ2-1; 9 bases are a match to TRBD2. The germline V gene has CDR1 MNHEY and CDR2 SMNVEV (reference sequence). This CDR3 has 12 amino acids. V shed 8 bases, J shed 6 bases, and the junction held 2 bases outside the gene matches. CDR3 residues: CASAGGGNEQFF. CDR3 in DNA: TGTGCCAGCGCGGGAGGGGGCAATGAGCAGTTCTTC.

The chain is built from TRBV5-1 and TRBJ2-1; 7 bases are shared with TRBD2. Germline V gene lookup returns CDR1 SGHRS and CDR2 YFSETQ. This CDR3 has 17 residues. After removal of 1 base from V and 5 bases from J, the junction contained 12 bases not matched to a gene. The CDR3 sequence: CASSLRGLLSDNNEQFF. CDR3 in DNA: TGCGCCAGCAGCTTGCGGGGACTACTTAGCGATAACAATGAGCAGTTCTTC.

CDR3 protein: CASGGTSGYDEQFF. In DNA, the CDR3 is TGTGCCAGCGGAGGGACTAGCGGGTACGATGAGCAGTTCTTC. This chain joins TRBV27 and TRBJ2-1, with 12 bases identical to TRBD2. V dropped 8 bases and J dropped 8; count of bases not matched to a gene: 7. This CDR3 is 14 amino acids long. From germline, CDR1 is MNHEY and CDR2 SMNVEV (reference sequence).

The chain is built from TRBV6-1 and TRBJ2-2; D call uncertain. Germline V CDR1 and CDR2: MNHNS, SASEGT. Trimming stripped 4 bases from V and 0 bases from J, with 9 bases between. There are 15 residues in the CDR3. The CDR3 bases are TGTGCCAGCAGTGGAGACTTATCGAACACCGGGGAGCTGTTTTTT. It is translated as CASSGDLSNTGELFF.

In its sample, this clone was seen a few times. The CDR3 here is CASSVGAGLDTEAFF. The CDR3 coding sequence is TGTGCCAGCAGCGTAGGGGCAGGGCTTGACACTGAAGCTTTCTTT. This chain links TRBV9 with TRBJ1-1; weak D call: TRBD1 (5 bases). Trimming took off 0 bases at V and 3 bases at J, with 12 bases between the two ends. The germline V gene encodes CDR1 SGDLS and CDR2 YYNGEE. CDR3 size: 15 residues.

V is TRBV18 and J is TRBJ1-1; unclear D gene. This CDR3 is 13 amino acids long. Trimming pared 6 bases from V and 3 bases from J, leaving 11 bases between. In germline, CDR1 is KGHSH, CDR2 LQKENI. The CDR3 sequence: CASSLLGDTEAFF. The CDR3 DNA sequence: TGTGCCAGCTCCCTCCTCGGGGACACTGAAGCTTTCTTT.

This chain links TRBV23-1 with TRBJ2-7; 12 bases agree with TRBD2. TRBV23-1 is recorded as an ORF, its role being uncertain. The CDR3 contains 16 residues. The junction had 6 bases not matched to a gene; V was cut back by 6 bases and J by 0 bases. The CDR3 loop is CASSLLTSGGSYEQYF. In DNA form, the CDR3 reads TGCGCCAGCAGCCTTCTGACTAGCGGGGGCTCCTACGAGCAGTACTTC.

The chain is built from TRBV5-1 and TRBJ2-7, with D maybe TRBD1 (6 bases). This CDR3 spans 16 amino acids. The germline V and J ends were trimmed by 4 bases and 0 bases, with 17 bases remaining between them. The V gene's germline CDR1 is SGHRS and CDR2 YFSETQ. CDR3 sequence (DNA): TGCGCCAGCAGCACGACCGGACAGCTAAGCTCCTACGAGCAGTACTTC. Its protein product is CASSTTGQLSSYEQYF.

This sequence joins TRBV5-1 and TRBJ2-7; 7 bases are a match to TRBD2. J gave up 5 bases and V 0 bases, and 5 bases lay outside the gene matches. Germline values: CDR1 SGHRS, CDR2 YFSETQ. The CDR3 length is 14 residues. This chain's CDR3 is CASSLVASGNEQYF. For the CDR3, the DNA is TGCGCCAGCAGCTTGGTGGCCAGCGGGAACGAGCAGTACTTC.

This chain joins TRBV27 and TRBJ1-1; D remains ambiguous. Germline V gene lookup returns CDR1 MNHEY and CDR2 SMNVEV (reference sequence). The CDR3 is 14 amino acids. V dropped 3 bases and J dropped 4 bases, with 12 bases sitting between them. Written as DNA, the CDR3 is TGTGCCAGCAGTTTTTTAGGCGCGGGCACTGAAGCTTTCTTT. The encoded protein is CASSFLGAGTEAFF.

The gene calls are TRBV11-2 and TRBJ2-1; 7 bases are a match to TRBD1. The trim removed 5 bases at V and 1 base at J, leaving 14 bases unmatched. Germline V gene lookup returns CDR1 SGHAT and CDR2 FQNNGV. The CDR3 runs to 18 residues. This CDR3 reads CASSPSIAGTDSYNEQFF. The CDR3 coding sequence is TGTGCCAGCAGCCCAAGCATCGCCGGGACAGATTCCTACAATGAGCAGTTCTTC.

The gene calls are TRBV18 and TRBJ2-7; 7 positions match TRBD2. Trimming cost V 6 bases and J 5 bases; bases outside gene matches: 7. The CDR3 length is 13 residues. Germline CDR1 reads KGHSH; CDR2 reads LQKENI. For the CDR3, the DNA is TGTGCCAGCTCCGAGACTAGCTTGGACGAGCAGTACTTC. It specifies CASSETSLDEQYF.

The chain links TRBV5-6 to TRBJ2-5; D uncertain. The CDR3 length is 16 residues. V was clipped by 1 base and J by 2 bases, with 15 bases between them. Germline loops: CDR1 SGHDT, CDR2 YYEEEE. The CDR3 DNA reads as TGTGCCAGCAGCTTGACAGAGCCCAATAGACAAGAGACCCAGTACTTC. This translates into CASSLTEPNRQETQYF. Full variable domain (outside the CDR3, taken from reference TRBV5-6 and TRBJ2-5): DAGVTQSPTHLIKTRGQQVTLRCSPKSGHDTVSWYQQALGQGPQFIFQYYEEEERQRGNFPDRFSGHQFPNYSSELNVNALLLGDSALYLCASSLTEPNRQETQYFGPGTRLLVL.

The chain recombines TRBV14 with TRBJ2-3; D is possibly TRBD2 (6 bases). This CDR3 region has 16 residues. V lost 4 bases and J 3 bases, leaving 17 bases between the germline ends. The V gene's germline CDR1 is SGHDN and CDR2 FVKESK. The CDR3 nucleotides read TGTGCCAGCAGCCGCCTCGGGACTCCCGGTACAGATACGCAGTATTTT. Translated, it gives CASSRLGTPGTDTQYF. The variable domain in full, with the rest retrieved from reference TRBV14 and TRBJ2-3, is EAGVTQFPSHSVIEKGQTVTLRCDPISGHDNLYWYRRVMGKEIKFLLHFVKESKQDESGMPNNRFLAERTGGTYSTLKVQPAELEDSGVYFCASSRLGTPGTDTQYFGPGTRLTVL.

CDR3 in amino acids: CASSVGTSGQPQHF. The CDR3 nucleotides read TGTGCCAGCAGCGTAGGCACGAGTGGTCAGCCCCAGCATTTT. The genes are TRBV9 and TRBJ1-5, with unresolved D. The CDR3 consists of 14 residues. The V gene's germline CDR1 is SGDLS and CDR2 YYNGEE. With 0 bases removed from V and 6 bases from J, the gap between germline ends came to 10 bases.

The chain joins TRBV5-1 to TRBJ2-7; maybe TRBD2 (5 bases). This CDR3 comprises 16 residues. Germline-derived CDR1 and CDR2 are SGHRS and YFSETQ. V was pared by 2 bases and J by 0 bases, with 15 bases between. Written as DNA, the CDR3 is TGCGCCAGCAGCTTTTCGGAGGCCTCGAGCTCCTACGAGCAGTACTTC. Amino acid sequence: CASSFSEASSSYEQYF.

V usage is TRBV7-2 and J usage is TRBJ1-2; D might be TRBD1 (5 bases). Germline assignment: CDR1 SGHTA and CDR2 FQGNSA. CDR3 length: 13 residues. Deletions cut 2 bases from V and 8 bases from J, with 12 bases between. The CDR3 bases are TGTGCCAGCAGCTTAAGTCAGGGTGGGGGCTACACCTTC. It codes for CASSLSQGGGYTF.

The table lists this clone with a few counts. V gene TRBV6-4 combines with J gene TRBJ2-1; 9 bases agree with TRBD2. J was trimmed by 8 bases and V by 0 bases; bases with no gene match: 5. From germline, CDR1 is MRHNA and CDR2 SNTAGT. The CDR3 is 15 amino acids. The CDR3 nucleotides are TGTGCCAGCAGTGACTCGGTAGCGGGAGTTGATGAGCAGTTCTTC. Protein product: CASSDSVAGVDEQFF.